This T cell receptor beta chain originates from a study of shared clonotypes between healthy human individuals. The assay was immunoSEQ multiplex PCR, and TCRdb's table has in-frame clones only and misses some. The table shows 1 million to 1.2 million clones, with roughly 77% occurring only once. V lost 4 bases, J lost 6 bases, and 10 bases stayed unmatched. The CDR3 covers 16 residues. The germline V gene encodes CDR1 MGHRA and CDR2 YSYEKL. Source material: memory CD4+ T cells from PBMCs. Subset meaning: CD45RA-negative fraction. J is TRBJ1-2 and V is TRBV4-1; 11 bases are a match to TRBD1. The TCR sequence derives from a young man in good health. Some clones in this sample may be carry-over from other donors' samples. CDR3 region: CASSLNWGQGENGYTF. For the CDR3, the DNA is TGCGCCAGCAGCCTCAACTGGGGACAGGGGGAAAATGGCTACACCTTC.